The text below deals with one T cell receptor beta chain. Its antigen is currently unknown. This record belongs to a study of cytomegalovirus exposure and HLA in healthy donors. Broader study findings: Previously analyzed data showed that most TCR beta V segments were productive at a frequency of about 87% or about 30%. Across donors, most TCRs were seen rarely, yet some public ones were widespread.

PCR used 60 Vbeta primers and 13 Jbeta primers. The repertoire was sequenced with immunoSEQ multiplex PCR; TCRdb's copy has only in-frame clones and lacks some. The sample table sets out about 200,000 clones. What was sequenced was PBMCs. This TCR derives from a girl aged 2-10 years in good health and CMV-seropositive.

The chain's CDR3 is CASARQGISNQPQHF. The CDR3 bases are TGTGCCAGTGCCCGACAGGGAATAAGCAATCAGCCCCAGCATTTT. V is TRBV19 and J is TRBJ1-5, with 7 bases identical to TRBD1. The CDR3 is 15 amino acids. Germline CDR1 and CDR2: LNHDA and SQIVND (reference sequence). Trimming at V came to 8 bases and at J to 1 base, leaving 8 bases not matched to a gene.